The 13 T cell receptor beta chains in this list originate from one sample, sequenced in a study of T-cell reconstitution after alpha-beta-depleted transplantation in children. No antigen has been identified for these receptors. The TCRbeta library was prepared with unique molecular identifiers. From the PCR reads, TCRdb called clonotypes with MiXCR, one entry per CDR3 protein. The repertoire includes about 290,000 distinct CDR3 sequences, over 7.5% of them detected once, and approximately 9.1% sits in the top ten. Study results and limitations: From newly produced T cells came most of the T-cell counts and diversity one year after transplant.

Specimen: peripheral blood, collected 360 days after TCRalphabeta/CD19-depleted stem cell transplant. The receptors stem from a female patient aged 2-9 years who had a stem cell transplant for Fanconi anemia, so the T cells may come from the graft donor.

Many counts were recorded for this clonotype. This rearrangement joins TRBV10-3 to TRBJ1-6; the D is unclear. The CDR3 is 12 amino acids. V dropped 6 bases and J dropped 4 bases, with 4 bases sitting between them. The germline V gene encodes CDR1 ENHRY and CDR2 SYGVKD. This chain's CDR3 is CAIRGYNSPLHF. CDR3 nucleotides: TGTGCCATCAGAGGGTATAATTCACCCCTCCACTTT.

The genes are TRBV29-1 and TRBJ2-1; maybe TRBD1 (6 bases). The germline gives CDR1 SQVTM, CDR2 ANQGSEA. The CDR3 loop spans 15 amino acids. The CDR3 loop reads CTIETQGSSYNEQFF. CDR3 nucleotide sequence: TGCACCATTGAAACCCAGGGGAGCTCCTACAATGAGCAGTTCTTC.

The table lists this clonotype with many counts. J is TRBJ2-2 and V is TRBV6-5; a weak D match, TRBD2 (5 bases). V was trimmed by 4 bases and J by 0 bases, leaving 18 bases between them. Looked up from germline, CDR1 is MNHEY and CDR2 is SVGAGI. This CDR3 comprises 18 residues. The CDR3 coding sequence is TGTGCCAGCAGTTCCTTCCCGGGCGGAGCGGCGAACACCGGGGAGCTGTTTTTT. Translation: CASSSFPGGAANTGELFF.

This clonotype was seen many times. V is TRBV27 and J is TRBJ1-5; no clear D gene. V lost 5 bases and J lost 4, with 9 bases in between. Germline V gene lookup returns CDR1 MNHEY and CDR2 SMNVEV (reference sequence). The length of the CDR3 is 13 residues. CDR3 in amino acids: CASSNDPNQPQHF. In DNA, the CDR3 is TGTGCCAGCAGTAATGACCCAAATCAGCCCCAGCATTTT.

This clonotype was detected a few times. CDR3 sequence: CASSSRRGANTEAFF. In DNA form, the CDR3 reads TGTGCCAGCAGCTCACGTCGGGGGGCTAACACTGAAGCTTTCTTT. V usage is TRBV7-6 and J usage is TRBJ1-1, with D tentatively TRBD1 (6 bases). Germline V gene sequence: CDR1 SGHVS, CDR2 FNYEAQ. The CDR3 covers 15 residues. Trimming cost V 4 bases and J 2 bases, with 14 bases left between them.

The chain joins TRBV5-1 to TRBJ2-1; D gene unclear. Trimming took 0 bases from V and 2 from J, leaving 9 bases between them. The CDR3 is 15 amino acids. CDR1 SGHRS and CDR2 YFSETQ come from the germline V gene. The CDR3 DNA reads as TGCGCCAGCAGCTTGGTCCCTTACACCTACAATGAGCAGTTCTTC. It translates to CASSLVPYTYNEQFF.

This clonotype was found a few times. The chain employs TRBV9 and TRBJ1-1; possible D gene TRBD1, 5 bases. Germline assignment: CDR1 SGDLS and CDR2 YYNGEE. The CDR3 spans 16 residues. Trimming removed 1 base from V and 11 bases from J, with 24 bases in between. CDR3 DNA sequence: TGTGCCAGCAGCGTAAGTCCGGACCAGGGACGCCCGGAGGCTTTCTTT. As protein: CASSVSPDQGRPEAFF.

The chain links TRBV6-5 to TRBJ2-7; D unresolved. The CDR3 totals 12 residues. V was clipped by 6 bases and J by 6 bases, with 12 bases between them. Germline V gene lookup returns CDR1 MNHEY and CDR2 SVGAGI. The CDR3 nucleotides are TGTGCCAGCAGCCCAGCTGGGTTCGAGCAGTACTTC. Protein product: CASSPAGFEQYF.

This clonotype appeared many times. The rearrangement links TRBV3-1 to TRBJ2-7; 9 nucleotides align to TRBD2. V lost 6 bases and J lost 2; bases outside the gene matches: 11. The length of the CDR3 is 16 residues. Germline CDR1 and CDR2: LGHDT and YNNKEL (reference sequence). For the CDR3, the DNA is TGTGCCAGCAGTCTGGTAGCGGGAGTAAATCCCTACGAGCAGTACTTC. It encodes CASSLVAGVNPYEQYF.

This clonotype was observed at least ten times. The gene calls are TRBV7-8 and TRBJ2-7; D is possibly TRBD1 (6 bases). CDR1 and CDR2 from the germline V gene are SGHVS and FQNEAQ. The CDR3 runs to 18 residues. The V and J ends lost 1 base and 5 bases respectively, with 24 bases between them. The CDR3 coding sequence is TGTGCCAGCAGCTTAGAGACAGGCCACTCCTCCCTTTGGAACGAGCAGTACTTC. As protein: CASSLETGHSSLWNEQYF.

The V gene is TRBV2, the J gene TRBJ2-7; D may correspond to TRBD1 or TRBD2 (5 bases each). The CDR3 length is 16 residues. The germline V gene has CDR1 SNHLY and CDR2 FYNNEI. V shed 3 bases and J shed 1 base, with 16 bases lying between them. The CDR3 loop is CASSDIDAGGSYEQYF. The DNA of the CDR3 is TGTGCCAGCAGTGACATCGACGCTGGGGGATCCTACGAGCAGTACTTC.

This clonotype was detected many times. The chain is built from TRBV12-3 or TRBV12-4 and TRBJ2-7, with D perhaps matching TRBD2 (6 bases). The CDR3 covers 14 residues. Trimming cost V 7 bases and J 5 bases, with 18 bases left between them. This CDR3 reads CASTWGDPENEQYF. For the CDR3, the DNA is TGTGCCAGCACCTGGGGGGACCCTGAGAACGAGCAGTACTTC.

This clonotype occurred many times. The chain links TRBV12-3 or TRBV12-4 to TRBJ2-2, with D possibly matching TRBD2 (5 bases). The CDR3 spans 15 residues. Trimming left V 3 bases short and J 4 bases short, with 12 bases between. Written as DNA, the CDR3 is TGTGCCAGCAGTTTGAGGGAGAGAGGCACCGGGGAGCTGTTTTTT. Protein: CASSLRERGTGELFF.